This T cell receptor (beta chain) was found in a study of blood T cells in healthy people across ages. Study-level results: The diversity estimates, figures obtained from one million T cells, were considered underestimates. A strong correlation between TCR beta diversity and naive T cell percentage was seen.

In this sample, this clonotype turned up a few times. Its antigen remains unidentified. V lost 1 base and J 4 bases, leaving 15 bases between the germline ends. CDR1 is SSHAT and CDR2 is FNYEAQ in the germline V gene (reference sequence). The CDR3 sequence is 16 residues long. Russia was home to the donors, healthy Caucasian individuals aged about 6 to 90. Roughly 10 milliliters of peripheral blood were drawn from each donor. For the second PCR, which ran for about 7 to 11 cycles, a sample-barcoded 5' primer and a J-beta primer mix were used. TCRdb analysed the 5' RACE reads with MiXCR anew, one entry per CDR3 protein. This table holds about 1,500,000 distinct CDR3 sequences, about 40% found once.

The receptor's source is a woman younger than 35 in good health. The J gene is TRBJ2-3, the V gene TRBV7-7; possible D gene TRBD2, 5 bases. What was sequenced was blood. CDR3 amino acids: CASSLERSRSADTQYF. The DNA for the CDR3 is TGTGCCAGCAGCTTAGAAAGGAGCCGTAGCGCAGATACGCAGTATTTT.